This T cell receptor (beta chain) was profiled in a study of shared clonotypes between healthy human individuals. Study-wide context: Samples came from a couple of female and a few male donors aged 18 to 49.

On this clone: No antigen is known for it.

Only in-frame clones appear in the TCRdb table, and some are missing; sequencing was by immunoSEQ multiplex PCR. The table has approximately 2.4 million clones, 90% to 96% seen once; the top ten hold roughly 0.13%. General study results and limits: Of the naive CD4 clonotypes, about 5% were shared across a few donors. The donor pool, a small one, limited the genetic and exposure-history diversity represented. Rarefaction analysis demonstrated incomplete sorted-subset sequencing notwithstanding large depth.

This sequence was found in a man between 18 and 35 years old in good health. The sequenced sample was naive CD4+ T cells sorted from blood. The subset here: CD45RA+ positively selected.

For the CDR3, the DNA is TGCGCCAGCAGCCAAGTGGGTCTAGGCGCGTCCAAAAACATTCAGTACTTC. This codes for CASSQVGLGASKNIQYF. V usage is TRBV4-3 and J usage is TRBJ2-4; D remains unclear. CDR3 length: 17 amino acids. The germline V and J ends were trimmed by 1 base and 2 bases, with 15 bases remaining between them. Germline V gives CDR1 LGHNA, CDR2 YSLEER.